Sequencing of this T cell receptor beta chain was carried out in a study of T and B cells in COVID-19 patients. Study-level information: The recovered patients had mostly mild to moderate COVID-19 with outpatient management.

TRB was amplified from about 260-540 ng of blood genomic DNA. TRB rearrangements were amplified by multiplex PCR with BIOMED2 TRB-A/B primers. TCRdb reprocessed the multiplex PCR reads with MiXCR, giving one entry per CDR3 protein. Of roughly 13,000 distinct CDR3 sequences in the sample, approximately 28% are singletons; the top ten hold under 7.5%. Germline values: CDR1 MNHNS, CDR2 SASEGT. The CDR3 is 14 amino acids. This clonotype was detected ten times or more. One end of the junction fails to match germline, which may point to a read error. Material: blood. The sequence derives from a human donor who had recovered from COVID-19. This chain joins TRBV6-1 and TRBJ2-3, with unresolved D. The CDR3 reads CASSLQPHTDAQYF. The CDR3 DNA follows: TGTGCCAGCAGTTTACAGCCTCACACAGATGCGCAGTATTTT.